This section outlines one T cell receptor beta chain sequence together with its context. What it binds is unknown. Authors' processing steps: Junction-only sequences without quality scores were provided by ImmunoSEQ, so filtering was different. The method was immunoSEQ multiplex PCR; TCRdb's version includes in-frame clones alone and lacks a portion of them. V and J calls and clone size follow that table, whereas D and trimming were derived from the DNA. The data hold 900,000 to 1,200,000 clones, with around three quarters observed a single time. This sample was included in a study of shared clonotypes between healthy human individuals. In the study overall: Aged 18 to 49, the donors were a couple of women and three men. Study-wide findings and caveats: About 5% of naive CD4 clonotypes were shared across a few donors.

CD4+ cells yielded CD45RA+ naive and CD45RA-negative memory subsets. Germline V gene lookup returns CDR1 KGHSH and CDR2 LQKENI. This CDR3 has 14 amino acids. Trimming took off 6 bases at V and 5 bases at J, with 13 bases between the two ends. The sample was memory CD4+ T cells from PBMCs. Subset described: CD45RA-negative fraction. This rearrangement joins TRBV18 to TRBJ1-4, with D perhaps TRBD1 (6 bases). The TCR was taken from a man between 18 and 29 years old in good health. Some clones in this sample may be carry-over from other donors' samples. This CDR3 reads CASSSQGRNEKLFF. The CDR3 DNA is TGTGCCAGCTCTTCGCAGGGGCGAAATGAAAAACTGTTTTTT. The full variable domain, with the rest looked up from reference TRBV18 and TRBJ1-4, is NAGVMQNPRHLVRRRGQEARLRCSPMKGHSHVYWYRQLPEEGLKFMVYLQKENIIDESGMPKERFSAEFPKEGPSILRIQQVVRGDSAAYFCASSSQGRNEKLFFGSGTQLSVL.